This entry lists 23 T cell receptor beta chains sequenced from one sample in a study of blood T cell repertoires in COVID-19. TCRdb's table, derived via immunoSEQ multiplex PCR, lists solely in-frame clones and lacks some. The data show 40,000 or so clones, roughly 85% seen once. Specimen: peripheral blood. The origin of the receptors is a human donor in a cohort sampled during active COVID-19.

CDR3 amino acids: CSARRDRVEFF. In DNA form, the CDR3 reads TGCAGTGCTAGAAGGGACAGGGTAGAGTTCTTC. V usage is TRBV20-1 and J usage is TRBJ2-1; 9 nucleotides line up with TRBD1. CDR1 and CDR2 from the germline V gene are DFQATT and SNEGSKA (reference sequence). This CDR3 has 11 residues. V trimming: 2 bases; J trimming: 14 bases; junction bases outside the gene matches: 4.

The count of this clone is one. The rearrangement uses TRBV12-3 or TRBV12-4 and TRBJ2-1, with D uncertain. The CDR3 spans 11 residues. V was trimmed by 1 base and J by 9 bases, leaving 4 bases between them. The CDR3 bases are TGTGCCAGCAGTTTAGTAATTGAGCAGTTCTTC. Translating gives CASSLVIEQFF.

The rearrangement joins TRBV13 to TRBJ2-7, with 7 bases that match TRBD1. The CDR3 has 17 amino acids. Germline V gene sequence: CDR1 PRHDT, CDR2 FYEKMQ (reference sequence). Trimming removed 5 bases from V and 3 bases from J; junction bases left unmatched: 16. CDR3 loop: CASSPKFGQADNYEQYF. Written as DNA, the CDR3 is TGTGCCAGCAGCCCGAAATTTGGACAGGCCGACAACTACGAGCAGTACTTC.

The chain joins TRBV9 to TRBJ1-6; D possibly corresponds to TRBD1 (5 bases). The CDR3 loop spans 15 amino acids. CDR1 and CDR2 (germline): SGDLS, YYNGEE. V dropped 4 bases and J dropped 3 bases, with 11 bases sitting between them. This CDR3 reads CASSMTDGYNSPLHF. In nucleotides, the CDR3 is TGTGCCAGCAGCATGACAGACGGCTATAATTCACCCCTCCACTTT.

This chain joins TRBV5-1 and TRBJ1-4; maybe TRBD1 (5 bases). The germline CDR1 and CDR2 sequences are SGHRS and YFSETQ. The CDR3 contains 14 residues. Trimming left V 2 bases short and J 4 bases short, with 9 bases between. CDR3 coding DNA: TGCGCCAGCAGCTTTGACAGCTATAATGAAAAACTGTTTTTT. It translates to CASSFDSYNEKLFF. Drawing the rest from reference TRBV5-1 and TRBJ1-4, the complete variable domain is KAGVTQTPRYLIKTRGQQVTLSCSPISGHRSVSWYQQTPGQGLQFLFEYFSETQRNKGNFPGRFSGRQFSNSRSEMNVSTLELGDSALYLCASSFDSYNEKLFFGSGTQLSVL.

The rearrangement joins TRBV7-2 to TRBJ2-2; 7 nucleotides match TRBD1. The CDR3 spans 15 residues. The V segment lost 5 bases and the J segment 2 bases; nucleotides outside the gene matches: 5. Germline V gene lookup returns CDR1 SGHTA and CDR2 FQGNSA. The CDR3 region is CASSKQGLNTGELFF. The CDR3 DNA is TGTGCCAGCAGCAAACAGGGGCTTAACACCGGGGAGCTGTTTTTT.

As DNA, the CDR3 is TGTGCCAGCAGCTTAGATACACAGTTCTCCTACGAGCAGTACTTC. Residues: CASSLDTQFSYEQYF. V gene TRBV7-9 combines with J gene TRBJ2-7; the D is unclear. Trimming removed 1 base from V and 0 bases from J, with 10 bases in between. The CDR3 is 15 amino acids. Germline V CDR1 and CDR2: SEHNR, FQNEAQ (reference sequence).

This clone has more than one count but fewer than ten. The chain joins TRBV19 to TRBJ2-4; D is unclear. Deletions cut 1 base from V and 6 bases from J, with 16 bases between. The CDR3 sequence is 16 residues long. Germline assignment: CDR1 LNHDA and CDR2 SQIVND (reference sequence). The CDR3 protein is CASSIGLDGSINIQYF. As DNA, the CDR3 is TGTGCCAGTAGTATAGGCCTAGATGGTTCGATAAACATTCAGTACTTC.

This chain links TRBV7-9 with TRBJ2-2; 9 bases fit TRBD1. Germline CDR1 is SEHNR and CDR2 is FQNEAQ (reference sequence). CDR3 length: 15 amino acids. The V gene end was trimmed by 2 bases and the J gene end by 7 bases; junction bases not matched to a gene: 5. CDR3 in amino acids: CASSLFDRGFGELFF. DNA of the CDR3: TGTGCCAGCAGCTTATTTGACAGGGGGTTCGGGGAGCTGTTTTTT. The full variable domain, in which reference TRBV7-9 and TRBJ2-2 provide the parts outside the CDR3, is DTGVSQNPRHKITKRGQNVTFRCDPISEHNRLYWYRQTLGQGPEFLTYFQNEAQLEKSRLLSDRFSAERPKGSFSTLEIQRTEQGDSAMYLCASSLFDRGFGELFFGEGSRLTVL.

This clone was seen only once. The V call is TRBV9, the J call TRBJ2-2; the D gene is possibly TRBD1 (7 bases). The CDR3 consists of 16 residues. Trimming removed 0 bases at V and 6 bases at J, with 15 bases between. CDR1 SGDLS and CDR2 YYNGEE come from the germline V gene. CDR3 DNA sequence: TGTGCCAGCAGCGTAGGCCAGGGGGGCGGACCCGGGGAGCTGTTTTTT. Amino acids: CASSVGQGGGPGELFF.

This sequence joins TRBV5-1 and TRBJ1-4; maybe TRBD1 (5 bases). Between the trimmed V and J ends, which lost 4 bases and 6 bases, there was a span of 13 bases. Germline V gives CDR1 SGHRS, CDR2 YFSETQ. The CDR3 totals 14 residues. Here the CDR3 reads CASSRWDSDEKLFF. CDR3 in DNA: TGCGCCAGCAGCCGTTGGGACTCCGATGAAAAACTGTTTTTT.

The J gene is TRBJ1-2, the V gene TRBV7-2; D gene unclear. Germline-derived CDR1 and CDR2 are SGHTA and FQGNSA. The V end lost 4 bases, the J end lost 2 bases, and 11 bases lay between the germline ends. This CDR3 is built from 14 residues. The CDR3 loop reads CASSYGLINYGYTF. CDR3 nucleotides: TGTGCCAGCAGCTACGGACTGATAAACTATGGCTACACCTTC.

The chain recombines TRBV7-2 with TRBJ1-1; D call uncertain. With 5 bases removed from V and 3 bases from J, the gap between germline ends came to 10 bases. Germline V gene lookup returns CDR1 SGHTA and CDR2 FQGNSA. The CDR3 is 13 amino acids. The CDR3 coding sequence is TGTGCCAGCAGCCCCGACACTTACACTGAAGCTTTCTTT. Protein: CASSPDTYTEAFF.

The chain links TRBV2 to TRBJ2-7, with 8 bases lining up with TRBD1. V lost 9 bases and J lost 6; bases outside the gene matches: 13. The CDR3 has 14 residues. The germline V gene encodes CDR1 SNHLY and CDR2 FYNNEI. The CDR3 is CASRRLRTGLEQYF. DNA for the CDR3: TGTGCCAGTAGGAGGTTACGGACAGGGCTCGAGCAGTACTTC.

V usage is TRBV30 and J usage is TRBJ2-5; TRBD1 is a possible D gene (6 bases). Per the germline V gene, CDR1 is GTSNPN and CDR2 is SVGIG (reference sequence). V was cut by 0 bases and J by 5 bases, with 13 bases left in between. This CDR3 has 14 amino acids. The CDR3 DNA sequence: TGTGCCTGGAGTGTAGTGGGCCAGGGGGAGACCCAGTACTTC. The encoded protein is CAWSVVGQGETQYF.

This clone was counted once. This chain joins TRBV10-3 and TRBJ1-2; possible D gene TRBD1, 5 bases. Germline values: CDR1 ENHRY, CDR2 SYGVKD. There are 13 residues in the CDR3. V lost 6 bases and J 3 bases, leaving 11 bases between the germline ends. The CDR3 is CAIRGGADYGYTF. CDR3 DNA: TGTGCCATCAGGGGAGGGGCGGACTATGGCTACACCTTC.

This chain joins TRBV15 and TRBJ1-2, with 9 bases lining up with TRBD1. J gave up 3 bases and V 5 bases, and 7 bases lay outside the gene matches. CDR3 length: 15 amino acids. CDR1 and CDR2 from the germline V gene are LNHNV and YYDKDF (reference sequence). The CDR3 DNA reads TGTGCCACCAGCGGCAGGACAGGGGCCCACTATGGCTACACCTTC. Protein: CATSGRTGAHYGYTF. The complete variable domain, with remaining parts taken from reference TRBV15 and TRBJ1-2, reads DAMVIQNPRYQVTQFGKPVTLSCSQTLNHNVMYWYQQKSSQAPKLLFHYYDKDFNNEADTPDNFQSRRPNTSFCFLDIRSPGLGDTAMYLCATSGRTGAHYGYTFGSGTRLTVV.

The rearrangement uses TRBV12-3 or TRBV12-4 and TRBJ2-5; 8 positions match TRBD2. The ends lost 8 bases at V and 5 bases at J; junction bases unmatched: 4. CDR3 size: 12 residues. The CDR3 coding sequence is TGTGCCAGCGGACCGGGGGGGGAGACCCAGTACTTC. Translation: CASGPGGETQYF.

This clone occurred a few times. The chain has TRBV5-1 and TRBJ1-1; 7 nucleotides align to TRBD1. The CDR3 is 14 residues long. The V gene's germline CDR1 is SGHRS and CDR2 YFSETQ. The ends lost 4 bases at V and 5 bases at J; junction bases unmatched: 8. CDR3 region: CASSTRQGGTEAFF. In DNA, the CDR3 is TGCGCCAGCAGCACCAGACAGGGAGGTACTGAAGCTTTCTTT. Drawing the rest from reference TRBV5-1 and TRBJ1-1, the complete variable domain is KAGVTQTPRYLIKTRGQQVTLSCSPISGHRSVSWYQQTPGQGLQFLFEYFSETQRNKGNFPGRFSGRQFSNSRSEMNVSTLELGDSALYLCASSTRQGGTEAFFGQGTRLTVV.

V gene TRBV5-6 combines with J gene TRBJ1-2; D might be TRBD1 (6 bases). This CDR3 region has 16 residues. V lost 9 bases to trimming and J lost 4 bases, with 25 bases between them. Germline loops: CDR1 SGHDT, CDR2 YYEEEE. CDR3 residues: CATKWGQNPGIYGYTF. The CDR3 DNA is TGTGCCACCAAGTGGGGGCAGAACCCGGGAATCTATGGCTACACCTTC.

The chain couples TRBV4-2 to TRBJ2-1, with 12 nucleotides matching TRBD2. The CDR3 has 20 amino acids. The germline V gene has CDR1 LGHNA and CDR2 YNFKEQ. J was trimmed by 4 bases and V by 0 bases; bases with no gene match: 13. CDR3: CASSQDQVLRTSGTYNEQFF. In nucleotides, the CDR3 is TGTGCCAGCAGCCAAGATCAGGTCTTGAGGACTAGCGGGACTTACAATGAGCAGTTCTTC.

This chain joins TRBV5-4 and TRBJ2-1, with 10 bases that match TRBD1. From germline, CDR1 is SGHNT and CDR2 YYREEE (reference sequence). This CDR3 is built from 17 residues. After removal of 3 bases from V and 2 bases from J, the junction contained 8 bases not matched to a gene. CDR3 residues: CASSSETGGAAYNEQFF. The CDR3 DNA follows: TGTGCCAGCAGCTCGGAGACAGGGGGCGCGGCCTACAATGAGCAGTTCTTC. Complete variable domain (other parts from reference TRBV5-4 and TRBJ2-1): ETGVTQSPTHLIKTRGQQVTLRCSSQSGHNTVSWYQQALGQGPQFIFQYYREEENGRGNFPPRFSGLQFPNYSSELNVNALELDDSALYLCASSSETGGAAYNEQFFGPGTRLTVL.

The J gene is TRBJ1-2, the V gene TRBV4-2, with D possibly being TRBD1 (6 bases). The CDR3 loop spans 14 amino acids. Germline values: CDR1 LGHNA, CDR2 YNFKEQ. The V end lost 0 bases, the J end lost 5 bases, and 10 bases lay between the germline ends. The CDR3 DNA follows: TGTGCCAGCAGCCAAGAGCTTGGACAGTATGGCTACACCTTC. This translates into CASSQELGQYGYTF.